A selection of T cell receptor beta chains follows, all from one sample in a study of CD8 T cells in Susac syndrome. TCRdb recomputed calls from the immunoSEQ multiplex PCR reads with MiXCR, one row per CDR3 protein. The sample yields 200,000 to 250,000 distinct CDR3 sequences, about 94% seen once. Sequenced sample: CD4+ T cells from PBMCs. Receptors were obtained from a human donor with multiple sclerosis. Each CDR3 is given with its conserved first and last residue.

TRBJ1-2 | TRBV29-1 | CSVDGREYGYTF
TRBJ2-7 | TRBV20-1 | CSATGTSGGDFSYEQYF
TRBJ2-2 | TRBV3-1 | CASSPVRNTGELFF
TRBJ2-1 | TRBV9 | CASSAGLDSYNEQFF
TRBJ2-7 | TRBV10-3 | CAISPTGLAGGPSHFSYEQYF
TRBJ2-7 | TRBV11-2 | CASRKGTGEVEQYF
TRBJ1-1 | TRBV19 | CASMETHRGNTEAFF
TRBJ1-6 | TRBV6-2/TRBV6-3 | CASGRVDSPLHF
TRBJ2-1 | TRBV29-1 | CSVEDPGLAGANEQFF
TRBJ2-3 | TRBV3-1 | CASSWGGSTDTQYF
TRBJ2-1 | TRBV5-4 | CASRGGLAANEQFF